This TCR beta chain was sequenced for a study of PD-1 blockade in mismatch repair-deficient tumors (dated by TCRdb to 2016 to 2017). Study-wide context: Between September 2013 and late 2016, the trial enrolled 86 consecutive patients with some twelve types of mismatch repair-deficient cancer, all of whom had received prior treatment and were progressing. Tumor-associated T cell clones were tracked in the peripheral blood of patients responding to PD-1 blockade by deep sequencing of TCR CDR3 regions.

On this clone: Its antigen target is currently unknown. The record has no base qualities; no much larger clone is one base away.

Mismatch repair deficiency in every enrolled patient was established by polymerase chain reaction or immunohistochemistry. Three patients who responded to pembrolizumab therapy underwent TCR sequencing. Pembrolizumab PD-1 blockade was prospectively tested in advanced mismatch repair-deficient cancers, regardless of tissue of origin, in the phase II trial. Peripheral blood T cell samples were collected serially, before PD-1 blockade began and at several time points afterward. Blood sampling time points were reported as weeks after the first dose of pembrolizumab. General study outcomes and caveats: Tumor-resident clones, often undetectable in blood before treatment, expanded rapidly after pembrolizumab and then contracted, generally before radiologic responses.

Reading the germline V gene gives CDR1 MGHRA and CDR2 YSYEKL. V lost 9 bases and J lost 5 bases; the stretch between them is 10 bases long. There are 11 amino acids in the CDR3, from cysteine to phenylalanine inclusive. Only the CDR3 region is kept as DNA, spanning 33 bases read in frame from base 1. Receptor amplification or capture employed the immunoSEQ multiplex PCR assay. TCRdb's version of the immuneACCESS table is confined to in-frame rearrangements and falls short of the full clone set. An unresolved V gene accounts for under half of the shortfall where checked; the remainder is of unknown origin. The sample includes around 130,000 clones, with roughly 90% observed a single time. Jointly, the top ten make up approximately 12% of the sample.

This sequence was found in an adult with mismatch repair-deficient cancer. The chain uses TRBV4-1 and TRBJ1-1; the D gene is perhaps TRBD1, from 6 matching bases. The sequencing here drew on peripheral blood, taken 72 weeks after starting pembrolizumab. In nucleotide form, the sequence is TGCGCCAGTCGAGGGGGGACTGAAGCTTTCTTT. It translates to CASRGGTEAFF.